This T cell receptor (beta chain) was documented in a study of regulatory T cells in long-lasting Graves disease. Study-wide findings and caveats: Persistent disease preferred TRBV28, TRBJ1-2 and TRBJ2-5; new disease, TRBV20-1 and TRBJ2-1. Study of thyroid tissue was not done, with only peripheral blood studied.

The germline gives CDR1 SNHLY, CDR2 FYNNEI. Trimming pared 6 bases from V and 2 bases from J, leaving 17 bases between. This CDR3 comprises 16 residues. According to the study, TCR beta libraries were built with iRepertoire HTBI primers and CDR3-region Arm-PCR. Original data processing: Across samples, over 55 TRBV and more than twelve TRBJ segments were found. MiXCR, applied by TCRdb to the multiplex PCR reads, yields one record per CDR3 protein. TCRdb assigned the V and J calls; the authors' analysis was not used. The data hold hundreds of thousands of distinct CDR3 sequences, with less than 25% observed a single time. Indicated time point: persistent/refractory GD, antithyroid drugs over 5 years with positive TRAb. RNA from PBMCs was the source of the TCR library. Clinicians diagnosed Graves' disease using American Thyroid Association guidelines. A remark on this clonotype: The target antigen is unknown.

The sequence was collected from a female donor with Graves disease. The sample in question was peripheral blood mononuclear cells (PBMCs), obtained when the disease was refractory, from a patient treated with antithyroid drugs. The chain links TRBV2 to TRBJ2-1; D is ambiguous. The DNA of the CDR3 is TGTGCCAGCAGGAACCCCATTAGTGGTCCCTACAATGAGCAGTTCTTC. Residues: CASRNPISGPYNEQFF. Supplemented by reference TRBV2 and TRBJ2-1, the full variable domain reads EPEVTQTPSHQVTQMGQEVILRCVPISNHLYFYWYRQILGQKVEFLVSFYNNEISEKSEIFDDQFSVERPDGSNFTLKIRSTKLEDSAMYFCASRNPISGPYNEQFFGPGTRLTVL.